These 29 T cell receptor beta chains were sequenced from one sample in a study of cytomegalovirus exposure and HLA in healthy donors. A multiplex PCR was run with 60 Vbeta primers and 13 Jbeta primers. Generated by immunoSEQ multiplex PCR, the TCRdb table keeps only in-frame clones and is missing some. The data hold some 130,000 clones, with approximately 79% observed a single time. The specimen was PBMCs. The origin of the receptors is a man aged 35 to 55 in good health and CMV-seropositive.

This clone was found once. This chain uses TRBV6-1 with TRBJ1-2; D remains ambiguous. Germline V gene lookup returns CDR1 MNHNS and CDR2 SASEGT. The CDR3 extends over 14 amino acids. The V and J ends lost 4 bases and 0 bases respectively, with 9 bases between them. The CDR3 here is CASSAQESNYGYTF. The CDR3 DNA reads TGTGCCAGCAGTGCCCAGGAATCTAACTATGGCTACACCTTC.

This clone has a count of ten or more. The chain recombines TRBV2 with TRBJ1-1, with D uncertain. This CDR3 comprises 14 residues. The ends were cut back, 4 bases at V and 1 base at J, with 10 bases in the middle. Germline assignment: CDR1 SNHLY and CDR2 FYNNEI. For the CDR3, the DNA is TGTGCCAGCAGTGCTGAATCGGGGAACACTGAAGCTTTCTTT. It translates to CASSAESGNTEAFF.

This rearrangement joins TRBV6-6 to TRBJ2-2; TRBD2 aligns across 7 bases. Germline assignment: CDR1 MNHNY and CDR2 SVGAGI (reference sequence). V trimming: 6 bases; J trimming: 4 bases; junction bases outside the gene matches: 8. This CDR3 contains 15 residues. The CDR3 DNA reads as TGTGCCAGCAGCCCCTATGGGGAGGGCACCGGGGAGCTGTTTTTT. Protein: CASSPYGEGTGELFF.

The gene calls are TRBV6-6 and TRBJ2-5; D ambiguous. CDR3 size: 14 residues. Germline CDR1 is MNHNY and CDR2 is SVGAGI (reference sequence). The V end was cut by 2 bases, the J end by 2 bases, with 9 bases between. CDR3 region: CASSYQTQQETQYF. CDR3 bases: TGTGCCAGCAGTTACCAAACACAACAAGAGACCCAGTACTTC.

V is TRBV6-4 and J is TRBJ2-3; D is undetermined. Per the germline V gene, CDR1 is MRHNA and CDR2 is SNTAGT. Between the trimmed V and J ends, which lost 4 bases and 2 bases, there was a span of 10 bases. The CDR3 runs 14 residues. CDR3 DNA: TGTGCCAGCAGTGTAAGAGGTTTCACAGATACGCAGTATTTT. Its translation: CASSVRGFTDTQYF.

The gene calls are TRBV18 and TRBJ1-1, with a weak D call TRBD1 (5 bases). Germline CDR1 reads KGHSH; CDR2 reads LQKENI. This CDR3 is 15 amino acids long. V lost 5 bases, J lost 3 bases, and 16 bases lay in between. CDR3 bases: TGTGCCAGCTCATCCCAACAGGTAGAACACACTGAAGCTTTCTTT. It yields the protein CASSSQQVEHTEAFF.

This clone came up once. The CDR3 protein is CASRPLRQGPNEQFF. CDR3 sequence (DNA): TGTGCCAGCAGACCCCTTCGACAGGGCCCCAATGAGCAGTTCTTC. This chain connects TRBV6-1 to TRBJ2-1; 7 positions match TRBD1. V gave up 6 bases and J gave up 6 bases; unmatched junction bases: 11. CDR3 length: 15 residues. In germline, CDR1 is MNHNS, CDR2 SASEGT.

The chain uses TRBV13 and TRBJ2-1; perhaps TRBD2 as D (5 bases). This CDR3 is built from 14 residues. V was cut by 5 bases and J by 4 bases, with 12 bases left in between. Germline CDR1 is PRHDT and CDR2 is FYEKMQ (reference sequence). The CDR3 loop reads CASSVRRVYNEQFF. For the CDR3, the DNA is TGTGCCAGCAGCGTCCGGCGGGTTTACAATGAGCAGTTCTTC.

The chain carries TRBV7-6 and TRBJ2-5, with 12 positions matching TRBD2. The germline V gene encodes CDR1 SGHVS and CDR2 FNYEAQ. CDR3 size: 16 residues. Germline trimming cut 7 bases from V and 1 base from J; bases unmatched to any gene: 7. The CDR3 sequence: CASTLAGGPIQETQYF. CDR3 DNA sequence: TGTGCCAGCACCCTAGCGGGAGGGCCAATCCAAGAGACCCAGTACTTC.

The chain combines TRBV29-1 with TRBJ2-5; 9 bases map to TRBD2. Germline lookup yields CDR1 SQVTM and CDR2 ANQGSEA. The CDR3 runs 13 residues. J was trimmed by 3 bases and V by 8 bases; bases with no gene match: 7. CDR3 in amino acids: CSSSRTSEETQYF. The CDR3 nucleotides read TGCAGCTCGAGTCGGACTAGCGAAGAGACCCAGTACTTC.

This clone showed up just a few times. The rearrangement links TRBV6-4 to TRBJ2-7; no clear D. The CDR3 has 14 amino acids. The germline V gene has CDR1 MRHNA and CDR2 SNTAGT. The V gene lost 5 bases and the J gene lost 0 bases, with 11 bases spanning the gap. CDR3 in amino acids: CASSTVLFSYEQYF. The CDR3 region has the DNA TGTGCCAGCAGTACCGTCCTATTCTCCTACGAGCAGTACTTC.

The sample holds a few counts of this clone. The V call is TRBV25-1, the J call TRBJ1-1; D perhaps matches TRBD1 (6 bases). Germline V gene data show CDR1 as MGHDK and CDR2 as SYGVNS. V was clipped by 7 bases and J by 8 bases, with 17 bases between them. The CDR3 totals 13 residues. In DNA, the CDR3 is TGTGCCAGCACCCTATGGAGGACAGACGAAGCTTTCTTT. This codes for CASTLWRTDEAFF.

This sequence joins TRBV6-1 and TRBJ2-1, with D possibly matching TRBD2 (6 bases). The CDR3 contains 12 residues. V was clipped by 11 bases and J by 9 bases, with 17 bases between them. The germline CDR1 and CDR2 sequences are MNHNS and SASEGT. CDR3 protein: CASWGEWGEQFF. In DNA form, the CDR3 reads TGTGCCTCCTGGGGGGAGTGGGGTGAGCAGTTCTTC.

This clone has more than one count but fewer than ten. The V call is TRBV4-2, the J call TRBJ1-5, with 7 bases that match TRBD1. This CDR3 has 18 amino acids. V dropped 0 bases and J dropped 2; count of bases not matched to a gene: 10. Germline values: CDR1 LGHNA, CDR2 YNFKEQ. In DNA, the CDR3 is TGTGCCAGCAGCCAAGACGAAATCTCAGGGGGAGGCAATCAGCCCCAGCATTTT. Its translation: CASSQDEISGGGNQPQHF.

The V and J genes are TRBV30 and TRBJ1-1, with a possible D match to TRBD1 (5 bases). The CDR3 runs 14 residues. V shed 4 bases and J shed 5 bases, with 17 bases lying between them. The germline V gene has CDR1 GTSNPN and CDR2 SVGIG (reference sequence). Here the CDR3 reads CAWTGRLRGTEAFF. The CDR3 nucleotides read TGTGCCTGGACCGGACGCCTCCGGGGGACTGAAGCTTTCTTT.

This clone has only one observation. This chain connects TRBV5-6 to TRBJ2-1; D gene uncertain. Looked up from germline, CDR1 is SGHDT and CDR2 is YYEEEE. Trimming removed 0 bases at V and 0 bases at J, with 13 bases between. CDR3 length: 17 amino acids. The CDR3 bases are TGTGCCAGCAGCTTGGTGTCTTTGGTGAGCTCCTACAATGAGCAGTTCTTC. Translating it yields CASSLVSLVSSYNEQFF.

This rearrangement joins TRBV28 to TRBJ1-4; D remains ambiguous. The CDR3 covers 15 residues. Trimming pared 4 bases from V and 5 bases from J, leaving 14 bases between. Per germline, CDR1 MDHEN and CDR2 SYDVKM. The CDR3 reads CASSSTYLGNEKLFF. DNA of the CDR3: TGTGCCAGCAGTTCGACCTACCTAGGAAATGAAAAACTGTTTTTT.

The chain has TRBV19 and TRBJ1-5; D is unclear. CDR3 length: 15 amino acids. Deletions cut 5 bases from V and 1 base from J, with 12 bases between. Per germline, CDR1 LNHDA and CDR2 SQIVND (reference sequence). The CDR3 protein is CASSGGRRSNQPQHF. CDR3 DNA sequence: TGTGCCAGTAGTGGCGGTAGGCGAAGCAATCAGCCCCAGCATTTT. The entire variable domain, with the rest obtained from reference TRBV19 and TRBJ1-5, is as follows: DGGITQSPKYLFRKEGQNVTLSCEQNLNHDAMYWYRQDPGQGLRLIYYSQIVNDFQKGDIAEGYSVSREKKESFPLTVTSAQKNPTAFYLCASSGGRRSNQPQHFGDGTRLSIL.

This rearrangement joins TRBV5-1 to TRBJ1-1; no reliable D call. CDR1 is SGHRS and CDR2 is YFSETQ in the germline V gene. V was trimmed by 3 bases and J by 3 bases, leaving 15 bases between them. The CDR3 runs to 15 residues. This chain's CDR3 is CASSSRRASDTEAFF. For the CDR3, the DNA is TGCGCCAGCAGCTCCCGGAGGGCGTCGGACACTGAAGCTTTCTTT.

V is TRBV5-1 and J is TRBJ2-7; TRBD2 matches at 8 bases. V lost 0 bases and J lost 0; bases outside the gene matches: 5. The CDR3 loop spans 16 amino acids. The germline gives CDR1 SGHRS, CDR2 YFSETQ. The CDR3 spells CASSLGSGRRSYEQYF. As DNA, the CDR3 is TGCGCCAGCAGCTTGGGGAGCGGGAGACGCTCCTACGAGCAGTACTTC. Based on the CDR3 plus reference TRBV5-1 and TRBJ2-7, the full variable domain is KAGVTQTPRYLIKTRGQQVTLSCSPISGHRSVSWYQQTPGQGLQFLFEYFSETQRNKGNFPGRFSGRQFSNSRSEMNVSTLELGDSALYLCASSLGSGRRSYEQYFGPGTRLTVT.

This clone was detected a few times. V is TRBV4-1 and J is TRBJ2-7; 7 bases agree with TRBD1. The ends lost 3 bases at V and 1 base at J; junction bases unmatched: 9. This CDR3 is 16 amino acids long. Germline CDR1 and CDR2: MGHRA and YSYEKL. Here the CDR3 DNA reads TGCGCCAGCAGCCACCCCTCGGAGACAGGGTCCTACGAGCAGTACTTC. Its translation is CASSHPSETGSYEQYF.

The chain has TRBV11-2 and TRBJ2-3; D uncertain. The CDR3 runs to 14 residues. The V gene lost 5 bases and the J gene lost 3 bases, with 12 bases spanning the gap. The germline gives CDR1 SGHAT, CDR2 FQNNGV. The CDR3 sequence: CASSPLTWTDTQYF. In nucleotides, the CDR3 is TGTGCCAGCAGCCCCCTAACTTGGACAGATACGCAGTATTTT.

The V gene is TRBV6-1, the J gene TRBJ1-6; D not resolved. Trimming removed 3 bases at V and 0 bases at J, with 12 bases between. This CDR3 spans 17 amino acids. Germline CDR1 and CDR2: MNHNS and SASEGT. The CDR3 reads CASSEEWVGSYNSPLHF. The DNA of the CDR3 is TGTGCCAGCAGTGAGGAGTGGGTGGGCTCCTATAATTCACCCCTCCACTTT.

The V and J genes are TRBV2 and TRBJ1-2; the match to TRBD1 covers 11 bases. The CDR3 loop spans 17 amino acids. Germline V gene lookup returns CDR1 SNHLY and CDR2 FYNNEI. Trimming took 9 bases from V and 5 from J; bases not matched to a gene: 17. The CDR3 DNA reads TGTGCCAGTGGCCCGCGGACAGGGGGCCTAGGTCGTTATGGCTACACCTTC. This sequence encodes CASGPRTGGLGRYGYTF. Combining the CDR3 with reference TRBV2 and TRBJ1-2 gives the whole variable domain EPEVTQTPSHQVTQMGQEVILRCVPISNHLYFYWYRQILGQKVEFLVSFYNNEISEKSEIFDDQFSVERPDGSNFTLKIRSTKLEDSAMYFCASGPRTGGLGRYGYTFGSGTRLTVV.

V gene TRBV2 combines with J gene TRBJ1-2; D uncertain. The V gene lost 2 bases and the J gene lost 1 base, with 8 bases spanning the gap. CDR3 size: 14 residues. The germline V gene encodes CDR1 SNHLY and CDR2 FYNNEI. The CDR3 sequence: CASSELEDNYGYTF. CDR3 DNA: TGTGCCAGCAGTGAATTAGAGGATAACTATGGCTACACCTTC.

The rearrangement links TRBV6-7 to TRBJ2-3, with TRBD2 matching 10 bases. TRBV6-7 falls under the ORF class, with uncertain function. There are 17 residues in the CDR3. J lost 2 bases, V lost 5 bases, and 10 bases had no gene match. The chain's CDR3 is CASSKQASGSATDTQYF. The CDR3 DNA follows: TGTGCCAGCAGTAAACAGGCTAGCGGGAGCGCCACAGATACGCAGTATTTT.

This clone was seen a single time. The chain has TRBV15 and TRBJ1-4; D possibly corresponds to TRBD1 (5 bases). V was cut by 6 bases and J by 11 bases, with 13 bases left in between. Germline CDR1 reads LNHNV; CDR2 reads YYDKDF (reference sequence). CDR3 length: 12 amino acids. CDR3 in DNA: TGTGCCACCAGTAAATCCTCAGGGAAACTGTTTTTT. Translating gives CATSKSSGKLFF.

This sequence joins TRBV7-8 and TRBJ2-4; no clear D. Germline V gene lookup returns CDR1 SGHVS and CDR2 FQNEAQ. Trimming stripped 2 bases from V and 0 bases from J, with 8 bases between. This CDR3 comprises 15 residues. CDR3 protein: CASSLQATAKNIQYF. CDR3 DNA sequence: TGTGCCAGCAGCTTACAAGCTACAGCCAAAAACATTCAGTACTTC. Full variable domain (missing parts from reference TRBV7-8 and TRBJ2-4): GAGVSQSPRYKVAKRGQDVALRCDPISGHVSLFWYQQALGQGPEFLTYFQNEAQLDKSGLPSDRFFAERPEGSVSTLKIQRTQQEDSAVYLCASSLQATAKNIQYFGAGTRLSVL.

The chain couples TRBV6-6 to TRBJ2-2; weak D call: TRBD2 (6 bases). Trimming left V 7 bases short and J 6 bases short, with 18 bases between. The length of the CDR3 is 15 residues. Germline lookup yields CDR1 MNHNY and CDR2 SVGAGI (reference sequence). CDR3 sequence reads: CASIAEGFIAGELFF. DNA of the CDR3: TGTGCCAGCATAGCGGAAGGCTTTATCGCCGGGGAGCTGTTTTTT.